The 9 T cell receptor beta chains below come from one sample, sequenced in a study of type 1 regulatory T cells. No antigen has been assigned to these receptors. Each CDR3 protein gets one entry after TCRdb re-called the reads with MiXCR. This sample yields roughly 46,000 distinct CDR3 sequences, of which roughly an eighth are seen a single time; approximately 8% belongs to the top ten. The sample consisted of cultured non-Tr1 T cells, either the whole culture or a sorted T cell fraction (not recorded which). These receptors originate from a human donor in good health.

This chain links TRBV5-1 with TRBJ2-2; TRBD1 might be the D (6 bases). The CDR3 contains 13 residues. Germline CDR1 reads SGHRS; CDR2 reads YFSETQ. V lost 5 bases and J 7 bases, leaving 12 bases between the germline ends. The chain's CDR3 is CASRGAIIGELFF. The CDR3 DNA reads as TGCGCCAGCAGGGGGGCTATCATCGGGGAGCTGTTTTTT. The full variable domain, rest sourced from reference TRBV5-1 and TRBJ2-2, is KAGVTQTPRYLIKTRGQQVTLSCSPISGHRSVSWYQQTPGQGLQFLFEYFSETQRNKGNFPGRFSGRQFSNSRSEMNVSTLELGDSALYLCASRGAIIGELFFGEGSRLTVL.

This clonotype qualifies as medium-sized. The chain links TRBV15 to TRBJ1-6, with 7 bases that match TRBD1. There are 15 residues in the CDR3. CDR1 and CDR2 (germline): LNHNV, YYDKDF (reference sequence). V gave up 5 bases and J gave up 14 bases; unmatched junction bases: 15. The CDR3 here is CATSPGGSTIGALHF. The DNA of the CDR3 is TGTGCCACCAGCCCAGGGGGTTCTACGATCGGGGCCCTCCACTTT.

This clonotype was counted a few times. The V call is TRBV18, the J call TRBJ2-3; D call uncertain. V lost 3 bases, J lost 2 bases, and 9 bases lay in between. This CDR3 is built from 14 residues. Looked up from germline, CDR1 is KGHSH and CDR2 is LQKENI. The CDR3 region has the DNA TGTGCCAGCTCACCCATAAGGAACACAGATACGCAGTATTTT. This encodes CASSPIRNTDTQYF.

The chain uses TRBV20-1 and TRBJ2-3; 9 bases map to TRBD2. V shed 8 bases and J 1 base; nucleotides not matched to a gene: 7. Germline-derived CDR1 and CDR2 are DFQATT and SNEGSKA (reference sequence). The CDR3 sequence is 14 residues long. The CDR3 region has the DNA TGCAGTTCCCTAGCGGGAAGCGGCACAGATACGCAGTATTTT. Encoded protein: CSSLAGSGTDTQYF.

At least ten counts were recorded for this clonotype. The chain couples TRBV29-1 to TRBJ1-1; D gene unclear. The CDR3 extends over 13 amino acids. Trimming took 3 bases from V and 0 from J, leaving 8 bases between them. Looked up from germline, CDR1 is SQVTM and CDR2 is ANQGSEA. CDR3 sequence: CSVDTRMNTEAFF. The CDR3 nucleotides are TGCAGCGTTGACACCAGAATGAACACTGAAGCTTTCTTT.

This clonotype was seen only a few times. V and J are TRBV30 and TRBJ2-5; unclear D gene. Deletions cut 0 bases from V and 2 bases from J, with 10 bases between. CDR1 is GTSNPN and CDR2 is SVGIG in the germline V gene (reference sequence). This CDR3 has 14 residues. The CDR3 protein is CAWSVNLFQETQYF. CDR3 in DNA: TGTGCCTGGAGTGTTAACCTTTTTCAAGAGACCCAGTACTTC.

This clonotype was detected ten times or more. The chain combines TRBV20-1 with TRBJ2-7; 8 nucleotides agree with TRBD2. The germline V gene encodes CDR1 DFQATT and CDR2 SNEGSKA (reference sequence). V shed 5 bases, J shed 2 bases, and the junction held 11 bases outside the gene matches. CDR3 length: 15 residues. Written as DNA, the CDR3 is TGCAGTGCTGGTAGCGGGATGTTTAGACCCTACGAGCAGTACTTC. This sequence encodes CSAGSGMFRPYEQYF.

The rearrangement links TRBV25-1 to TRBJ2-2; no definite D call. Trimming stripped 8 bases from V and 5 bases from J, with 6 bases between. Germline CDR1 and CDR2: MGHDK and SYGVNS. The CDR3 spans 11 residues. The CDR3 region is CASRVTGELFF. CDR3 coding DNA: TGTGCCAGCCGAGTTACCGGGGAGCTGTTTTTT.

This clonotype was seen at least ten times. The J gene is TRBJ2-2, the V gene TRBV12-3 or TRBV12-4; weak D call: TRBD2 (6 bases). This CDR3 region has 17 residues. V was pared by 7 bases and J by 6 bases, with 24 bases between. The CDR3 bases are TGTGCCAGCAACCCAGGTGTGGGGGGAGAAATCCCCGGGGAGCTGTTTTTT. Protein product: CASNPGVGGEIPGELFF.